These T cell receptor beta chains were read from a single sample in a study of blood T cells in healthy people across ages. TCRdb re-called the 5' RACE reads through MiXCR, storing one row per CDR3 protein. The sample holds over 1,500,000 distinct CDR3 sequences; 35% to 50% are singletons and the top ten take around 23%. The sample taken for sequencing was blood. These receptors came from a human donor in good health. Each CDR3 is given with its conserved first and last residue. The D gene is left open where the match is weak. A clone size is listed for some rows: how often the clone was seen (once, few, many), or a class if it is expanded.

CDR3 DNA: TGTGCCAGCAGTTCGGGGCTTGCCTATGGCTACACCTTC
CDR3 protein: CASSSGLAYGYTF
D gene: -
V gene: TRBV28
clone size: -
J gene: TRBJ1-2

CDR3 DNA: TGTGCCATCAGCCAAAACACAGGGGCTGGCGATGAGCAGTTCTTC
CDR3 protein: CAISQNTGAGDEQFF
D gene: TRBD1
V gene: TRBV10-3
clone size: few
J gene: TRBJ2-1

CDR3 DNA: TGTGCCAGCAGCTTAGATAGGACAGAGCAGTACTTC
CDR3 protein: CASSLDRTEQYF
D gene: -
V gene: TRBV7-2
clone size: many
J gene: TRBJ2-7

CDR3 DNA: TGTGCCAGCAGCATCAACCCCCTCTCCTACGAGCAGTACTTC
CDR3 protein: CASSINPLSYEQYF
D gene: -
V gene: TRBV7-2
clone size: few
J gene: TRBJ2-7

CDR3 DNA: TGTGCCAGCAGCTTACCCCCTGCCGAGCAGTACTTC
CDR3 protein: CASSLPPAEQYF
D gene: -
V gene: TRBV11-3
clone size: -
J gene: TRBJ2-7

CDR3 DNA: TGTGCCAGCAGTTCCCCCACCGCCGGGGGGGTCAATGAGCAGTTCTTC
CDR3 protein: CASSSPTAGGVNEQFF
D gene: TRBD2
V gene: TRBV6-5
clone size: -
J gene: TRBJ2-1

CDR3 DNA: TGCAGTGCTAGAACCAGAAGGGGGCCCCGGACCCAGTACTTC
CDR3 protein: CSARTRRGPRTQYF
D gene: TRBD1
V gene: TRBV20-1
clone size: few
J gene: TRBJ2-5

CDR3 DNA: TGTGCCAGCAGTGTGGGGGGCGGGGGCGTTTTGTGGCAGTTCTTC
CDR3 protein: CASSVGGGGVLWQFF
D gene: -
V gene: TRBV2
clone size: -
J gene: TRBJ2-1

CDR3 DNA: TGTGCCAGCAGCGCTACCCTAGCGGGGGGCAGTGAGCAGTTCTTC
CDR3 protein: CASSATLAGGSEQFF
D gene: TRBD2
V gene: TRBV7-9
clone size: -
J gene: TRBJ2-1

CDR3 DNA: TGTGCCACCAGTTTGAGACAGGGAGGTTACGAGCAGTACTTC
CDR3 protein: CATSLRQGGYEQYF
D gene: -
V gene: TRBV15
clone size: -
J gene: TRBJ2-7

CDR3 DNA: TGTGCCAGCAGCTTAGGGGGCACAATCCCCACAGATACGCAGTATTTT
CDR3 protein: CASSLGGTIPTDTQYF
D gene: -
V gene: TRBV7-9
clone size: -
J gene: TRBJ2-3

CDR3 DNA: TGTGCCACCAAGACAGGGGCAAGGACAGATACGCAGTATTTT
CDR3 protein: CATKTGARTDTQYF
D gene: TRBD1
V gene: TRBV10-3
clone size: -
J gene: TRBJ2-3

CDR3 DNA: TGCGCCAGCAGCCAGGGTGTCAGCACTGAAGCTTTCTTT
CDR3 protein: CASSQGVSTEAFF
D gene: -
V gene: TRBV4-3
clone size: -
J gene: TRBJ1-1

CDR3 DNA: TGCAGCGTTGAAGTGCGAGGTTCTGGAAACACCATATATTTT
CDR3 protein: CSVEVRGSGNTIYF
D gene: -
V gene: TRBV29-1
clone size: -
J gene: TRBJ1-3

CDR3 DNA: TGTGCCAGCAGTTACCGGGGGGAGACCTACGAGCAGTACTTC
CDR3 protein: CASSYRGETYEQYF
D gene: TRBD2
V gene: TRBV6-6
clone size: few
J gene: TRBJ2-7

CDR3 DNA: TGTGCCAGCAGTCCGACAGGGATGGCCAATCAGCCCCAGCATTTT
CDR3 protein: CASSPTGMANQPQHF
D gene: TRBD1
V gene: TRBV27
clone size: -
J gene: TRBJ1-5

CDR3 DNA: TGTGCCAGCTCACCTTCTGACAGCCAAGAGACCCAGTACTTC
CDR3 protein: CASSPSDSQETQYF
D gene: -
V gene: TRBV18
clone size: few
J gene: TRBJ2-5

CDR3 DNA: TGTGCCAGCAGTTTTTCATCTAGGGATGAGCAGTTCTTC
CDR3 protein: CASSFSSRDEQFF
D gene: -
V gene: TRBV27
clone size: -
J gene: TRBJ2-1

CDR3 DNA: TGCGCCAGCAGCCCCGGGACACTAAGAGTTACAGATACGCAGTATTTT
CDR3 protein: CASSPGTLRVTDTQYF
D gene: -
V gene: TRBV4-3
clone size: many
J gene: TRBJ2-3

CDR3 DNA: TGTGCCAGCAGCATGGAAGCGATCCCAACCTACGAGCAGTACTTC
CDR3 protein: CASSMEAIPTYEQYF
D gene: -
V gene: TRBV9
clone size: -
J gene: TRBJ2-7

CDR3 DNA: TGTGCCAGCAGTGCCACAGGGGGCAATTCACCCCTCCACTTT
CDR3 protein: CASSATGGNSPLHF
D gene: TRBD1
V gene: TRBV6-2/TRBV6-3
clone size: -
J gene: TRBJ1-6

CDR3 DNA: TGTGCCAGCAGCTTAGATCTTCTTTCCTACGAGCAGTACTTC
CDR3 protein: CASSLDLLSYEQYF
D gene: -
V gene: TRBV7-9
clone size: -
J gene: TRBJ2-7

CDR3 DNA: TGCAGCGTTGAAGATCTGGTTAATGAGCAGTTCTTC
CDR3 protein: CSVEDLVNEQFF
D gene: -
V gene: TRBV29-1
clone size: -
J gene: TRBJ2-1

CDR3 DNA: TGCAGTGCTCCCGGGACAGGGTACGAGCAGTACTTC
CDR3 protein: CSAPGTGYEQYF
D gene: TRBD1
V gene: TRBV20-1
clone size: -
J gene: TRBJ2-7

CDR3 DNA: TGCAGCGTGCCCCCGGGACTTGAAGAGACCCAGTACTTC
CDR3 protein: CSVPPGLEETQYF
D gene: -
V gene: TRBV29-1
clone size: many
J gene: TRBJ2-5

CDR3 DNA: TGCAGTGCTAGAGCCCGGGACAGGGGCAACTATGGCTACACCTTC
CDR3 protein: CSARARDRGNYGYTF
D gene: TRBD1
V gene: TRBV20-1
clone size: few
J gene: TRBJ1-2

CDR3 DNA: TGCGCCAGCAGCCAAGGACTCGGGACTGCTAACTATGGCTACACCTTC
CDR3 protein: CASSQGLGTANYGYTF
D gene: -
V gene: TRBV4-1
clone size: -
J gene: TRBJ1-2

CDR3 DNA: TGTGCCAGCAGCTTATCTAGGGTCTCCTATGGCTACACCTTC
CDR3 protein: CASSLSRVSYGYTF
D gene: -
V gene: TRBV7-2
clone size: few
J gene: TRBJ1-2

CDR3 DNA: TGCGCCAGCACCCTGGGTAGCGGGGGCCACAATGAGCAGTTCTTC
CDR3 protein: CASTLGSGGHNEQFF
D gene: TRBD2
V gene: TRBV5-1
clone size: few
J gene: TRBJ2-1

CDR3 DNA: TGTGCCAGCAGCCACACCGTCACGGGGGCGTACCAAGAGACCCAGTACTTC
CDR3 protein: CASSHTVTGAYQETQYF
D gene: -
V gene: TRBV7-8
clone size: -
J gene: TRBJ2-5

CDR3 DNA: TGTGCCAGCAGCCTTACCGGGGCCTACTTGACCAAAAACATTCAGTACTTC
CDR3 protein: CASSLTGAYLTKNIQYF
D gene: -
V gene: TRBV7-2
clone size: -
J gene: TRBJ2-4

CDR3 DNA: TGTGCCAGCTTTGAAAGGGCCGCCGGCCAAGAGACCCAGTACTTC
CDR3 protein: CASFERAAGQETQYF
D gene: -
V gene: TRBV6-6
clone size: few
J gene: TRBJ2-5

CDR3 DNA: TGCAGCGCCTCAGACCGGGACGGTGTGAGCAATGAGCAGTTCTTC
CDR3 protein: CSASDRDGVSNEQFF
D gene: -
V gene: TRBV29-1
clone size: few
J gene: TRBJ2-1

CDR3 DNA: TGCAGTGCTAGAGAATGGGGAGTAACGCAGTATTTT
CDR3 protein: CSAREWGVTQYF
D gene: -
V gene: TRBV20-1
clone size: many
J gene: TRBJ2-3

CDR3 DNA: TGTGCCAGTGGGGGTGGCTCTAACTATGGCTACACCTTC
CDR3 protein: CASGGGSNYGYTF
D gene: -
V gene: TRBV2
clone size: few
J gene: TRBJ1-2

CDR3 DNA: TGTGCCAGCAGCTTAGTGGCAGGGTCTGGAAACACCATATATTTT
CDR3 protein: CASSLVAGSGNTIYF
D gene: -
V gene: TRBV7-2
clone size: -
J gene: TRBJ1-3

CDR3 DNA: TGTGCCAGCACCCCCAACGAGGCCCGAGGGGCCCAGTACTTC
CDR3 protein: CASTPNEARGAQYF
D gene: -
V gene: TRBV7-2
clone size: -
J gene: TRBJ2-5

CDR3 DNA: TGCAGTGCCCATTCCCCCCGGGGGACGCAAGAGACCCAGTACTTC
CDR3 protein: CSAHSPRGTQETQYF
D gene: -
V gene: TRBV20-1
clone size: few
J gene: TRBJ2-5

CDR3 DNA: TGTGCCAGCAGCCGGCGGGACAGCCGGGGTAGCACAGATACGCAGTATTTT
CDR3 protein: CASSRRDSRGSTDTQYF
D gene: -
V gene: TRBV7-6
clone size: -
J gene: TRBJ2-3

CDR3 DNA: TGTGCTAGCAGCCTAGGAATCCAGGACACTCAAGAGACCCAGTACTTC
CDR3 protein: CASSLGIQDTQETQYF
D gene: -
V gene: TRBV7-7
clone size: -
J gene: TRBJ2-5

CDR3 DNA: TGTGCCAGTAAAAAGGGGGCTCCCCCCAATGAGCAGTTCTTC
CDR3 protein: CASKKGAPPNEQFF
D gene: TRBD1
V gene: TRBV6-5
clone size: few
J gene: TRBJ2-1

CDR3 DNA: TGTGCCAGCAGTTACGTCAAGATCACAGATACGCAGTATTTT
CDR3 protein: CASSYVKITDTQYF
D gene: -
V gene: TRBV6-2/TRBV6-3
clone size: -
J gene: TRBJ2-3

CDR3 DNA: TGTGCCAGCAGCTCCATGGGGAACATTCAGTACTTC
CDR3 protein: CASSSMGNIQYF
D gene: -
V gene: TRBV7-6
clone size: -
J gene: TRBJ2-4

CDR3 DNA: TGTGCCAGCAGACCTGATACTAGCGGGGGGCTAATAGCCAAAAACATTCAGTACTTC
CDR3 protein: CASRPDTSGGLIAKNIQYF
D gene: TRBD2
V gene: TRBV28
clone size: few
J gene: TRBJ2-4